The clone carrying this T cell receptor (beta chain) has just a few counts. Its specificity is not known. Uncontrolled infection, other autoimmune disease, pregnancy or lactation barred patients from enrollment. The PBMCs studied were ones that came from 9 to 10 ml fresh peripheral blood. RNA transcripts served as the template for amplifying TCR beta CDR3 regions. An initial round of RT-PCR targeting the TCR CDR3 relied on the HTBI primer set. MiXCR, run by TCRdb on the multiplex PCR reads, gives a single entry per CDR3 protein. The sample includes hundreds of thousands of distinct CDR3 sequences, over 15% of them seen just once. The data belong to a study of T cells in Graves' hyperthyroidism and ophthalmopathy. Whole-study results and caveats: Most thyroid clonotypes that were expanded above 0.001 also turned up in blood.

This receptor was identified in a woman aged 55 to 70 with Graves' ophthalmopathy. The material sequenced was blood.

The CDR3 region has the DNA TGCGCCAGCAGCTTGGTACAGCAAGAGACCCAGTACTTC. Encoded protein: CASSLVQQETQYF. V is TRBV5-1 and J is TRBJ2-5; D call uncertain. The V end was cut by 0 bases, the J end by 2 bases, with 5 bases between. Germline V gene sequence: CDR1 SGHRS, CDR2 YFSETQ. This CDR3 region has 13 residues.